This TCR beta chain came from a study of radiotherapy plus CTLA-4 blockade in lung cancer. The overall study: For approximately 17% of patients, objective responses occurred, and 30% to 35% had disease control.

Study-level points and caveats: Blood-borne expansion of tumor-derived TCR clones followed radiotherapy plus ipilimumab.

A few counts support this clone. Its specificity is not known. The method was immunoSEQ multiplex PCR; TCRdb's version includes in-frame clones alone and lacks a portion of them. The table lists some 100,000 clones, 65% to 85% of them singletons. Chemo-refractory metastatic non-small-cell lung cancer patients underwent focal radiation alongside CTLA-4 blockade with ipilimumab. The source is a human donor with non-small cell lung cancer who had a partial response to radiotherapy plus ipilimumab. The material sequenced was peripheral blood, taken from a patient treated with radiotherapy plus ipilimumab.

CDR3 nucleotide sequence: TGTGCCAGCTCCTATAGCGTGGAGCAGTTCTTC. Protein sequence: CASSYSVEQFF. V gene TRBV9 combines with J gene TRBJ2-1, with D perhaps matching TRBD2 (5 bases). The V end lost 7 bases, the J end lost 10 bases, and 12 bases lay between the germline ends. Germline V gene sequence: CDR1 SGDLS, CDR2 YYNGEE. CDR3 size: 11 residues.